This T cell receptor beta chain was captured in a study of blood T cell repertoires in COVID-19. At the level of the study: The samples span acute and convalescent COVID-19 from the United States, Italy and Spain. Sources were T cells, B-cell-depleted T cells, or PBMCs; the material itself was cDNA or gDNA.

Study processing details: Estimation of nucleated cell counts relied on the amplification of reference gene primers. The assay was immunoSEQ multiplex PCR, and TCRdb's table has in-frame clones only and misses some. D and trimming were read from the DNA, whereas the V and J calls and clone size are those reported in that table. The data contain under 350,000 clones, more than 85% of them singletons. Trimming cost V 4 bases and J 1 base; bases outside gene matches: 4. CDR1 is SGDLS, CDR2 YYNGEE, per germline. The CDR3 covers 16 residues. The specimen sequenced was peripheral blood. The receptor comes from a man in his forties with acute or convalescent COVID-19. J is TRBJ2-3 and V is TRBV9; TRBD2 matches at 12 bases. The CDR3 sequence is CASSIRTSGGTDTQYF. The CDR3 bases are TGTGCCAGCAGCATACGGACTAGCGGGGGCACAGATACGCAGTATTTT.